Each of the 25 T cell receptor beta chains below was sequenced from the same sample in a study of control samples from healthy donors and cancer patients. Sequencing was performed with immunoSEQ multiplex PCR; in TCRdb, only in-frame clones are kept and a portion is missing. The sample has about 89,000 clones, over 65% seen once. Input material: blood. The source of these receptors is a woman in her forties in good health.

The gene calls are TRBV5-5 and TRBJ1-4, with 10 bases matching TRBD1. In germline, CDR1 is SGHKS, CDR2 YYEKEE (reference sequence). After removal of 4 bases from V and 8 bases from J, the junction contained 8 bases not matched to a gene. This CDR3 has 15 amino acids. This CDR3 reads CASSPGTGVREKLFF. The CDR3 nucleotides are TGTGCCAGCAGCCCCGGGACAGGGGTTAGAGAAAAACTGTTTTTT. The whole variable domain, remainder taken from reference TRBV5-5 and TRBJ1-4, is DAGVTQSPTHLIKTRGQQVTLRCSPISGHKSVSWYQQVLGQGPQFIFQYYEKEERGRGNFPDRFSARQFPNYSSELNVNALLLGDSALYLCASSPGTGVREKLFFGSGTQLSVL.

The chain couples TRBV20-1 to TRBJ2-7; 8 bases fit TRBD2. Germline values: CDR1 DFQATT, CDR2 SNEGSKA (reference sequence). After removal of 3 bases from V and 6 bases from J, the junction contained 13 bases not matched to a gene. The CDR3 is 15 amino acids. The CDR3 region is CSASKHERGTPEQYF. In nucleotides, the CDR3 is TGCAGTGCTAGTAAACATGAGCGGGGGACCCCCGAGCAGTACTTC.

The genes are TRBV19 and TRBJ1-4; D is ambiguous. This CDR3 comprises 15 residues. Trimming shortened V by 6 bases and J by 5 bases, and 16 bases separated the two germline ends. Germline values: CDR1 LNHDA, CDR2 SQIVND (reference sequence). The CDR3 reads CASSSYGELNEKLFF. The CDR3 DNA sequence: TGTGCCAGTAGCTCCTATGGGGAACTAAATGAAAAACTGTTTTTT.

This clone appeared a single time. This chain links TRBV9 with TRBJ1-2; 7 bases are shared with TRBD1. The CDR3 is 15 amino acids. Trimming at V came to 3 bases and at J to 4 bases, leaving 9 bases not matched to a gene. Germline V gene sequence: CDR1 SGDLS, CDR2 YYNGEE. The CDR3 protein is CASSAARDRVYGYTF. The CDR3 DNA reads TGTGCCAGCAGCGCCGCCAGGGACAGAGTCTATGGCTACACCTTC. Full variable domain (missing parts from reference TRBV9 and TRBJ1-2): DSGVTQTPKHLITATGQRVTLRCSPRSGDLSVYWYQQSLDQGLQFLIQYYNGEERAKGNILERFSAQQFPDLHSELNLSSLELGDSALYFCASSAARDRVYGYTFGSGTRLTVV.

This chain connects TRBV24-1 to TRBJ2-3; TRBD1 might be the D (6 bases). The CDR3 covers 15 residues. With 3 bases removed from V and 3 bases from J, the gap between germline ends came to 12 bases. CDR1 is KGHDR and CDR2 is SFDVKD in the germline V gene. For the CDR3, the DNA is TGTGCCACCAGTGATGCGTTCGGACAGACAGATACGCAGTATTTT. Its protein product is CATSDAFGQTDTQYF.

The V call is TRBV12-3 or TRBV12-4, the J call TRBJ2-5, with TRBD2 matching 8 bases. The CDR3 is made up of 13 amino acids. V lost 3 bases and J lost 5; bases outside the gene matches: 2. This CDR3 reads CASSLVAGETQYF. The CDR3 coding sequence is TGTGCCAGCAGTTTGGTAGCGGGGGAGACCCAGTACTTC.

The V gene is TRBV6-1, the J gene TRBJ2-7; D not certain. V shed 1 base and J shed 1 base, with 2 bases lying between them. This CDR3 comprises 12 residues. Germline V gene data show CDR1 as MNHNS and CDR2 as SASEGT. The CDR3 loop reads CASSEGSYEQYF. DNA of the CDR3: TGTGCCAGCAGTGAAGGGTCCTACGAGCAGTACTTC.

V is TRBV6-5 and J is TRBJ1-6, with a possible D match to TRBD1 (6 bases). V lost 6 bases and J 7 bases, leaving 10 bases between the germline ends. Germline-derived CDR1 and CDR2 are MNHEY and SVGAGI. The CDR3 is made up of 13 amino acids. CDR3 sequence reads: CASRTGPNSPLHF. The CDR3 bases are TGTGCCAGCAGGACAGGCCCCAATTCACCCCTCCACTTT.

There are a few counts of this clone. The rearrangement links TRBV7-3 to TRBJ2-3, with TRBD2 identical over 7 bases. Trimming cost V 0 bases and J 2 bases; bases outside gene matches: 2. The CDR3 totals 15 residues. In germline, CDR1 is SGHTA, CDR2 FQGTGA. CDR3 sequence reads: CASSLTGDYTDTQYF. The CDR3 DNA is TGTGCCAGCAGCTTAACAGGGGACTACACAGATACGCAGTATTTT. Supplemented by reference TRBV7-3 and TRBJ2-3, the full variable domain reads GAGVSQTPSNKVTEKGKYVELRCDPISGHTALYWYRQSLGQGPEFLIYFQGTGAADDSGLPNDRFFAVRPEGSVSTLKIQRTERGDSAVYLCASSLTGDYTDTQYFGPGTRLTVL.

The rearrangement links TRBV10-3 to TRBJ2-3; 15 nucleotides align to TRBD2. The ends lost 4 bases at V and 4 bases at J; junction bases unmatched: 3. CDR3 length: 16 residues. From germline, CDR1 is ENHRY and CDR2 SYGVKD. CDR3 bases: TGTGCCATCAGTGGGACTAGCGGGGGGGCCGCAGATACGCAGTATTTT. Translating gives CAISGTSGGAADTQYF.

The chain links TRBV5-1 to TRBJ1-2, with TRBD1 identical over 8 bases. Germline V gene sequence: CDR1 SGHRS, CDR2 YFSETQ. After removal of 4 bases from V and 3 bases from J, the junction contained 8 bases not matched to a gene. The CDR3 is 15 amino acids. CDR3 sequence reads: CASSPTTGQDYGYTF. In DNA form, the CDR3 reads TGCGCCAGCAGCCCAACCACGGGACAGGACTATGGCTACACCTTC.

The chain is built from TRBV9 and TRBJ1-2; D is unresolved. The CDR3 has 15 amino acids. The germline V and J ends were trimmed by 4 bases and 4 bases, with 17 bases remaining between them. Germline lookup yields CDR1 SGDLS and CDR2 YYNGEE. The CDR3 DNA follows: TGTGCCAGCAGCAACCGGGCCTTTGGTTCCTATGGCTACACCTTC. Translation: CASSNRAFGSYGYTF.

V and J are TRBV6-2 or TRBV6-3 and TRBJ1-1; 8 bases are shared with TRBD1. With 0 bases clipped from V and 1 base from J, the junction kept 10 bases outside the gene matches. The CDR3 has 18 amino acids. Germline assignment: CDR1 MNHEY and CDR2 SVGEGT. CDR3 residues: CASSYSSARTGRNTEAFF. In nucleotides, the CDR3 is TGTGCCAGCAGTTACTCGAGCGCCCGGACAGGGAGGAACACTGAAGCTTTCTTT.

The rearrangement uses TRBV6-2 or TRBV6-3 and TRBJ2-7, with a possible D match to TRBD1 (6 bases). The CDR3 consists of 16 residues. The V end lost 6 bases, the J end lost 0 bases, and 18 bases lay between the germline ends. Germline V lookup: CDR1 MNHEY, CDR2 SVGEGT. The CDR3 region is CASSPTHDRHSYEQYF. In DNA, the CDR3 is TGTGCCAGCAGCCCAACTCACGACAGGCACTCCTACGAGCAGTACTTC.

The chain combines TRBV30 with TRBJ1-1, with D possibly being TRBD1 (6 bases). The CDR3 contains 13 residues. The germline gives CDR1 GTSNPN, CDR2 SVGIG (reference sequence). Trimming took 3 bases from V and 1 from J, leaving 9 bases between them. The CDR3 bases are TGTGCCTGGAGAAGACAGGCGAACACTGAAGCTTTCTTT. Amino acid sequence: CAWRRQANTEAFF.

This clone occurred once. The V and J genes are TRBV15 and TRBJ1-2; D uncertain. Trimming shortened V by 3 bases and J by 0 bases, and 11 bases separated the two germline ends. Germline V gene lookup returns CDR1 LNHNV and CDR2 YYDKDF (reference sequence). This CDR3 comprises 15 residues. The CDR3 protein is CATSSLLGANYGYTF. The CDR3 DNA reads TGTGCCACCAGCAGTCTCTTGGGAGCTAACTATGGCTACACCTTC.

The chain combines TRBV5-4 with TRBJ2-1, with no clear D. Looked up from germline, CDR1 is SGHNT and CDR2 is YYREEE (reference sequence). The length of the CDR3 is 16 residues. V lost 0 bases and J lost 0, with 10 bases in between. CDR3 sequence (DNA): TGTGCCAGCAGCTTGGGTTGGCCAGGCTCCTACAATGAGCAGTTCTTC. This gives the protein CASSLGWPGSYNEQFF. Supplemented by reference TRBV5-4 and TRBJ2-1, the full variable domain reads ETGVTQSPTHLIKTRGQQVTLRCSSQSGHNTVSWYQQALGQGPQFIFQYYREEENGRGNFPPRFSGLQFPNYSSELNVNALELDDSALYLCASSLGWPGSYNEQFFGPGTRLTVL.

The chain employs TRBV12-5 and TRBJ2-7; 8 bases are a match to TRBD1. CDR1 LGHNT and CDR2 FRNRAP come from the germline V gene. This CDR3 has 14 residues. Trimming took 5 bases from V and 3 from J; bases not matched to a gene: 6. CDR3 region: CASGLKDRVYEQYF. The CDR3 bases are TGTGCTAGTGGTCTAAAGGACAGGGTCTACGAGCAGTACTTC.

J is TRBJ1-1 and V is TRBV28; D gene uncertain. CDR1 is MDHEN and CDR2 is SYDVKM in the germline V gene. CDR3 length: 13 amino acids. The V gene lost 3 bases and the J gene lost 8 bases, with 13 bases spanning the gap. CDR3 DNA sequence: TGTGCCAGCAGTTTCCCCGCTTTAGCCGAAGCTTTCTTT. Amino acids: CASSFPALAEAFF.

The gene calls are TRBV12-3 or TRBV12-4 and TRBJ1-2; tentatively, D is TRBD1 (5 bases). V lost 5 bases to trimming and J lost 8 bases, with 9 bases between them. The CDR3 consists of 11 residues. DNA for the CDR3: TGTGCCAGCAGTAGGCAGGGCGGCTACACCTTC. Amino acids: CASSRQGGYTF.

The chain combines TRBV28 with TRBJ1-3; TRBD1 matches at 8 bases. The CDR3 runs to 13 residues. Trimming cost V 8 bases and J 8 bases; bases outside gene matches: 8. CDR1 and CDR2 (germline): MDHEN, SYDVKM. Here the CDR3 reads CASRTGGRDTIYF. CDR3 nucleotide sequence: TGTGCCAGCCGAACAGGGGGAAGGGACACCATATATTTT.

The chain uses TRBV5-6 and TRBJ2-7, with 9 bases that match TRBD1. J gave up 1 base and V 4 bases, and 3 bases lay outside the gene matches. Germline CDR1 SGHDT, CDR2 YYEEEE. The CDR3 has 14 amino acids. The CDR3 is CASSTGQGSYEQYF. The CDR3 DNA follows: TGTGCCAGCAGCACCGGACAGGGGTCCTACGAGCAGTACTTC.

The J gene is TRBJ1-1, the V gene TRBV11-3, with no clear D. CDR3 size: 14 residues. The germline V and J ends were trimmed by 5 bases and 2 bases, with 12 bases remaining between them. In germline, CDR1 is SGHNT, CDR2 YENEEA. The CDR3 is CASSESQINTEAFF. DNA of the CDR3: TGTGCCAGCAGCGAAAGCCAGATAAACACTGAAGCTTTCTTT.

V is TRBV6-5 and J is TRBJ1-1; tentatively, D is TRBD1 (6 bases). With 6 bases removed from V and 4 bases from J, the gap between germline ends came to 18 bases. Germline CDR1 reads MNHEY; CDR2 reads SVGAGI. The CDR3 contains 15 residues. The CDR3 DNA reads as TGTGCCAGCAGAATTAGTTCAGGGGCATTCACTGAAGCTTTCTTT. Amino acid sequence: CASRISSGAFTEAFF.

V is TRBV2 and J is TRBJ1-2; D remains ambiguous. V shed 7 bases and J shed 6 bases, with 18 bases lying between them. Germline V gives CDR1 SNHLY, CDR2 FYNNEI. This CDR3 comprises 14 residues. CDR3 bases: TGTGCCAGCACTCTAACGAGGGTTCCCAATGGCTACACCTTC. This translates into CASTLTRVPNGYTF.